What follows is one TCR beta chain and its context. What it binds is not known. A library of TCRbeta sequences, prepared with unique molecular identifiers, was generated. TCRdb passed the PCR reads through MiXCR, listing each CDR3 protein once. Of just under 350,000 distinct CDR3 sequences listed, about a sixth are singletons. The data were taken from a study of T-cell reconstitution after alpha-beta-depleted transplantation in children. Points from the study as a whole: From surviving recipient T cells and thymic progenitors came the high day-60 TCRbeta diversity observed in some patients. Reportedly, roughly two months post-transplant, alpha-beta T cells arose from several hundred expanded graft clones. At the one-year point after transplant, T-cell counts and TCRbeta diversity were found to come mostly from T cells that had been newly produced.

Germline assignment: CDR1 KGHSH and CDR2 LQKENI. The V end lost 3 bases, the J end lost 2 bases, and 12 bases lay between the germline ends. This CDR3 spans 15 amino acids. The input for sequencing was PBMCs, mostly from graft donor cells, taken 360 days after TCRalphabeta/CD19-depleted stem cell transplant. The receptor was derived from a male patient aged 2 to 10 who had a stem cell transplant for acute lymphoblastic leukemia, so the T cells may come from the graft donor. This rearrangement joins TRBV18 to TRBJ2-3; possibly TRBD2 for D (5 bases). The CDR3 nucleotides read TGTGCCAGCTCACCCTACGGGGTGGACACAGATACGCAGTATTTT. Its translation: CASSPYGVDTDTQYF.